This T cell receptor beta chain was sequenced in a study of blood T cell repertoires in COVID-19. Looking at the study overall: Acute-phase and convalescent COVID-19 samples originated in the United States, Italy and Spain. In each case, the material was cDNA or gDNA derived from T cells, B-cell-depleted T cells, or PBMCs.

Original handling: From reference gene primer amplification, estimates of nucleated cell counts were derived. TCRdb's table, derived via immunoSEQ multiplex PCR, lists solely in-frame clones and lacks some. Clone size and V and J calls were adopted from that table, with D and trimming inferred from the DNA. Of approximately 300,000 clones listed, more than 70% are singletons. The germline V gene has CDR1 SGHRS and CDR2 YFSETQ. The V end lost 2 bases, the J end lost 5 bases, and 14 bases lay between the germline ends. The CDR3 is made up of 14 amino acids. The source is a woman aged 50 to 65 with acute or convalescent COVID-19. Sequencing was done on a sample of peripheral blood. The gene calls are TRBV5-1 and TRBJ2-7; a possible D gene is TRBD1 (6 bases). This chain's CDR3 is CASSFGQGRDEQYF. Written as DNA, the CDR3 is TGCGCCAGCAGCTTTGGCCAGGGGCGCGACGAGCAGTACTTC. The full variable domain, with the rest looked up from reference TRBV5-1 and TRBJ2-7, is KAGVTQTPRYLIKTRGQQVTLSCSPISGHRSVSWYQQTPGQGLQFLFEYFSETQRNKGNFPGRFSGRQFSNSRSEMNVSTLELGDSALYLCASSFGQGRDEQYFGPGTRLTVT.